This TCR beta chain came from a study of graft-versus-host responses after intestinal transplantation. The overall study: Multivisceral, liver-intestinal, or isolated intestinal transplants were given to recipients.

Irradiated, violet-dye-labeled stimulator cells, around 200,000 in number, were plated with around 200,000 CFSE-labeled responder cells. The study, taken as a whole, reports: In patients with graft-donor T cell macrochimerism, allograft graft-versus-host to host-versus-graft clonal ratios were high.

The germline gives CDR1 SGDLS, CDR2 YYNGEE. The CDR3 length is 14 residues. V lost 3 bases, J lost 7 bases, and 17 bases lay in between. The table came from immunoSEQ multiplex PCR; TCRdb's copy has only in-frame clones and leaves some out. In the table there are approximately 7,600 clones, over 25% of which are singletons. This sequence was found in a human patient who received an intestinal transplant. The material sequenced was alloreactive CD4+ T cells from a mixed lymphocyte reaction culture, taken before intestinal transplant. Subset defined: CFSE-low proliferating T cells sorted from approximately 6-day pre-transplant mixed lymphocyte reaction (GvH or HvG direction). The V and J genes are TRBV9 and TRBJ2-7, with D perhaps TRBD2 (6 bases). The CDR3 DNA reads TGTGCCAGCAGCGCCCAGCAGACCCGGGGGGAGCAGTACTTC. The encoded protein is CASSAQQTRGEQYF.